This T cell receptor (beta chain) was sequenced during a study of vaccination and CD4 T cells after COVID-19. This clonotype is medium-sized. Its antigen is not known. With the Oncomine TCR Beta short-read assay, DNA from cultured CD4+ T cells was sequenced. Using its own MiXCR run on the PCR reads, TCRdb lists one record per CDR3 protein. The sample lists 6,500 to 8,500 distinct CDR3 sequences, about two thirds seen once, with roughly 14% in the top ten. CDR3 length equals 14 residues. Germline CDR1 reads DFQATT; CDR2 reads SNEGSKA (reference sequence). Between the trimmed V and J ends, which lost 6 bases and 3 bases, there was a span of 14 bases. Sample treatment: roughly 10-day PBMC culture with coronavirus spike peptide pools or control peptides (ViraFEST assay).

The chain uses TRBV20-1 and TRBJ1-4, with D possibly TRBD1 on 6 matching bases. Sequenced: CD4+ T cells from blood, cultured in vitro. The origin of this receptor is a human donor who had recovered from COVID-19. As DNA, the CDR3 is TGCAGTGCCCTTGACAGGCGTGCTAATGAAAAACTGTTTTTT. Its translation: CSALDRRANEKLFF.